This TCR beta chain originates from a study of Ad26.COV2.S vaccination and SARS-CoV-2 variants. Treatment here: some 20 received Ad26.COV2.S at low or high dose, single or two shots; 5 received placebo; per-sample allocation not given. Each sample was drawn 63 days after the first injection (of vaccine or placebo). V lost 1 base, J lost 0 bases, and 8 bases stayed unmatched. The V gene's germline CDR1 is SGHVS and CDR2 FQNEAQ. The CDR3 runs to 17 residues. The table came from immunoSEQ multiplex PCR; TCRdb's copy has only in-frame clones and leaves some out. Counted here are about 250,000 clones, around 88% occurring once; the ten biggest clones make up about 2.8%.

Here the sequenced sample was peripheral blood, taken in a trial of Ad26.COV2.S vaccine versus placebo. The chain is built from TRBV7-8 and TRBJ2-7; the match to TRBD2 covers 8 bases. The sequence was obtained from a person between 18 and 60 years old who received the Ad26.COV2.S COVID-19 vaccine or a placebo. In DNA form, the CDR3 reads TGTGCCAGCAGCTTAGGGGTAGCGGGGTCGCGCTCCTACGAGCAGTACTTC. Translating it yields CASSLGVAGSRSYEQYF.